The 31 T cell receptor beta chains below were found in one sample sequenced in a study of early T cells in non-severe SARS-CoV-2 infection. TCRdb re-called the 5' RACE reads with MiXCR, one entry per CDR3 protein. This sample has around 110,000 distinct CDR3 sequences, with over 8.5% found just once. Input material: whole blood. The source of these receptors is an adult who was a healthcare worker with PCR-confirmed SARS-CoV-2 infection or an uninfected control (not recorded which).

The CDR3 DNA sequence: TGTGCCAGCAGCCCGCTCCGGAGACAGGGGGCAGTGGCCCTCCACTTT. Its translation is CASSPLRRQGAVALHF. V is TRBV7-2 and J is TRBJ1-6; TRBD1 aligns across 10 bases. This CDR3 contains 16 residues. Germline V gene sequence: CDR1 SGHTA, CDR2 FQGNSA. V lost 5 bases, J lost 14 bases, and 15 bases stayed unmatched.

This clonotype has more than one count but fewer than ten. This likely comes from a read error, as the CDR3 has no conserved phenylalanine or tryptophan at its end. No DNA is shown, since the ends of the CDR3 on it are uncertain; the CDR3 is the one TCRdb lists. V gene TRBV29-1 combines with J gene TRBJ1-4; TRBD1, the D gene given by the table, was not confirmed from the DNA. Germline V gives CDR1 SQVTM, CDR2 ANQGSEA. A total of 8 residues make up the CDR3, ends included. This chain's CDR3 is CSVVRQNC.

The chain recombines TRBV30 with TRBJ2-2; 10 nucleotides line up with TRBD1. The junction had 6 bases not matched to a gene; V was cut back by 3 bases and J by 5 bases. The CDR3 loop spans 15 amino acids. Germline V lookup: CDR1 GTSNPN, CDR2 SVGIG (reference sequence). Here the CDR3 reads CAWRTGTGDTGELFF. CDR3 DNA sequence: TGTGCCTGGAGGACCGGGACAGGGGATACCGGGGAGCTGTTTTTT.

This chain connects TRBV20-1 to TRBJ2-7; D may correspond to TRBD1 or TRBD2 (6 bases each). Germline CDR1 reads DFQATT; CDR2 reads SNEGSKA (reference sequence). The CDR3 covers 12 residues. CDR3 sequence (DNA): TGCAGGGGGGTCGGGGGCACCCACGAGCAGTACTTC. Translating it yields CRGVGGTHEQYF.

There are many counts of this clonotype. V is TRBV6-6 and J is TRBJ2-2; D possibly corresponds to TRBD2 (5 bases). The CDR3 has 12 amino acids. The germline gives CDR1 MNHNY, CDR2 SVGAGI (reference sequence). Trimming removed 11 bases from V and 6 bases from J, with 13 bases in between. CDR3 sequence: CALFWGAGELFF. The CDR3 nucleotides are TGTGCCCTATTTTGGGGAGCCGGGGAGCTGTTTTTT.

The rearrangement links TRBV12-3 or TRBV12-4 to TRBJ2-2, with TRBD2 matching 8 bases. V shed 8 bases and J 2 bases; nucleotides not matched to a gene: 7. This CDR3 is 15 amino acids long. CDR3 in amino acids: CASLPAGENTGELFF. CDR3 nucleotide sequence: TGTGCCAGCCTGCCAGCGGGGGAAAACACCGGGGAGCTGTTTTTT.

This clonotype was counted at least ten times. The rearrangement links TRBV27 to TRBJ1-6, with 7 bases aligning to TRBD1. V was clipped by 6 bases and J by 5 bases; unmatched bases: 7. The CDR3 runs 15 residues. CDR1 is MNHEY and CDR2 is SMNVEV in the germline V gene (reference sequence). For the CDR3, the DNA is TGTGCCAGCAGACCCGGGACAGCTAATAATTCACCCCTCCACTTT. Amino acids: CASRPGTANNSPLHF.

With regard to this clonotype: This sequence may be a read error, since a much larger clone differs from it by one base. The chain joins TRBV11-2 to TRBJ2-1; D is undetermined. The CDR3 runs to 12 residues. Germline V gene lookup returns CDR1 SGHAT and CDR2 FQNNGV. The CDR3 region is CAGSPLDLEQFF. The CDR3 nucleotides read TGTGCCGGCAGCCCGCTCGACCTTGAGCAGTTCTTC.

This clonotype was picked up many times. This chain links TRBV4-1 with TRBJ1-1; D is perhaps TRBD1 (5 bases). Deletions cut 0 bases from V and 0 bases from J, with 8 bases between. Germline V gene sequence: CDR1 MGHRA, CDR2 YSYEKL. This CDR3 contains 15 residues. The CDR3 bases are TGCGCCAGCAGCCAAGAGCCGGGGGTGAACACTGAAGCTTTCTTT. It specifies CASSQEPGVNTEAFF.

The chain is built from TRBV12-3 or TRBV12-4 and TRBJ2-5, with 10 bases matching TRBD2. The CDR3 consists of 19 residues. With 3 bases clipped from V and 6 bases from J, the junction kept 19 bases outside the gene matches. The CDR3 region has the DNA TGTGCCAGCAGTTTCGTCTTCGGCCTAGCGGGAGCCCGGCCAAAGACCCAGTACTTC. It specifies CASSFVFGLAGARPKTQYF.

This clonotype occurred a few times. The chain combines TRBV5-6 with TRBJ2-7; D perhaps matches TRBD2 (6 bases). V shed 2 bases and J shed 6 bases, with 15 bases lying between them. CDR1 is SGHDT, CDR2 YYEEEE, per germline. The CDR3 has 14 amino acids. In DNA form, the CDR3 reads TGTGCCAGCAGCTTCACAATGGGGGGAGGCGAGCAGTACTTC. Protein product: CASSFTMGGGEQYF.

The genes are TRBV10-2 and TRBJ1-2, with D unclear. V lost 4 bases and J 4 bases, leaving 7 bases between the germline ends. This CDR3 has 12 residues. Germline V CDR1 and CDR2: WSHSY, SAAADI. The CDR3 DNA reads as TGCGCCAGCAGTGCGGGAACCTATGGCTACACCTTC. As protein: CASSAGTYGYTF.

This clonotype appeared once. The V call is TRBV6-1, the J call TRBJ1-6; TRBD1 might be the D (5 bases). The CDR3 consists of 13 residues. Germline CDR1 and CDR2: MNHNS and SASEGT. V was cut by 4 bases and J by 8 bases, with 9 bases left in between. The CDR3 region has the DNA TGTGCCAGCAGTGGCAGGGAGGATTCACCCCTCCACTTT. Protein sequence: CASSGREDSPLHF.

V gene TRBV28 combines with J gene TRBJ2-7; 11 positions match TRBD1. Germline CDR1 MDHEN, CDR2 SYDVKM. There are 13 residues in the CDR3. J was trimmed by 6 bases and V by 7 bases; bases with no gene match: 5. The CDR3 reads CASNPGTGGEQYF. The CDR3 DNA reads as TGTGCCAGCAATCCCGGGACAGGGGGCGAGCAGTACTTC.

There are a few counts of this clonotype. The V call is TRBV28, the J call TRBJ2-1, with 11 bases lining up with TRBD2. This CDR3 region has 16 residues. The V segment lost 7 bases and the J segment 8 bases; nucleotides outside the gene matches: 13. The V gene's germline CDR1 is MDHEN and CDR2 SYDVKM. Here the CDR3 reads CASTSSLAGVQDEQFF. The CDR3 DNA follows: TGTGCCAGCACCTCATCACTAGCGGGAGTTCAGGATGAGCAGTTCTTC.

At least ten counts were recorded for this clonotype. V and J are TRBV27 and TRBJ1-2; D remains ambiguous. Per the germline V gene, CDR1 is MNHEY and CDR2 is SMNVEV (reference sequence). The CDR3 loop spans 15 amino acids. Trimming cost V 6 bases and J 4 bases, with 18 bases left between them. CDR3 DNA sequence: TGTGCCAGCAGCTTCGGGGAAAAGGGCCTCTATGGCTACACCTTC. Translation: CASSFGEKGLYGYTF.

This clonotype was detected ten times or more. The CDR3 bases are TGCGCCAGCAGCTTTGAGGCCAACCCTGGGGAGACCCAGTACTTC. This encodes CASSFEANPGETQYF. The chain has TRBV5-1 and TRBJ2-5, with unresolved D. Trimming stripped 2 bases from V and 5 bases from J, with 16 bases between. The CDR3 covers 15 residues. CDR1 and CDR2 (germline): SGHRS, YFSETQ.

Ten or more counts support this clonotype. This chain connects TRBV12-3 or TRBV12-4 to TRBJ2-7; possible D gene TRBD1, 6 bases. V was clipped by 5 bases and J by 3 bases, with 11 bases between them. This CDR3 comprises 13 residues. CDR3 bases: TGTGCCAGCAGTCCGGGACACAACTACGAGCAGTACTTC. Translated, it gives CASSPGHNYEQYF.

This clonotype was picked up a small number of times. The V and J genes are TRBV11-3 and TRBJ2-7; 9 positions match TRBD2. The CDR3 covers 13 residues. CDR1 and CDR2 from the germline V gene are SGHNT and YENEEA. V trimming: 5 bases; J trimming: 7 bases; junction bases outside the gene matches: 6. The CDR3 here is CASSGGLASEQYF. The CDR3 DNA reads TGTGCCAGCAGCGGGGGACTAGCAAGTGAGCAGTACTTC.

This clonotype was detected only a few times. V gene TRBV7-9 combines with J gene TRBJ1-2; D remains unclear. The CDR3 has 13 amino acids. V lost 5 bases and J lost 5, with 12 bases in between. The V gene's germline CDR1 is SEHNR and CDR2 FQNEAQ (reference sequence). CDR3 sequence reads: CASSPPWGYGYTF. For the CDR3, the DNA is TGTGCCAGCAGCCCCCCCTGGGGTTATGGCTACACCTTC.

This clonotype has only a few counts. The rearrangement joins TRBV2 to TRBJ1-1; the D gene is possibly TRBD1 (5 bases). The CDR3 sequence is 12 residues long. The V and J ends lost 4 bases and 11 bases respectively, with 14 bases between them. Germline loops: CDR1 SNHLY, CDR2 FYNNEI. The CDR3 loop reads CASSVLAGGAFF. The CDR3 DNA reads TGTGCCAGCAGTGTCTTAGCGGGGGGGGCTTTCTTT.

This clonotype showed up many times. The gene calls are TRBV11-2 and TRBJ2-5; D is perhaps TRBD2 (6 bases). The germline V gene encodes CDR1 SGHAT and CDR2 FQNNGV. This CDR3 is built from 13 residues. V was clipped by 3 bases and J by 2 bases, with 7 bases between them. The CDR3 region has the DNA TGTGCCAGCAGCTTGGGACTTCAAGAGACCCAGTACTTC. This encodes CASSLGLQETQYF.

The genes are TRBV5-4 and TRBJ2-1; 9 bases match TRBD2. The germline CDR1 and CDR2 sequences are SGHNT and YYREEE (reference sequence). The CDR3 has 12 amino acids. V lost 4 bases, J lost 9 bases, and 2 bases stayed unmatched. The CDR3 DNA is TGTGCCAGCAGCCAGGGACTAGCTGAGCAGTTCTTC. Its translation is CASSQGLAEQFF. The full variable domain, rest sourced from reference TRBV5-4 and TRBJ2-1, is ETGVTQSPTHLIKTRGQQVTLRCSSQSGHNTVSWYQQALGQGPQFIFQYYREEENGRGNFPPRFSGLQFPNYSSELNVNALELDDSALYLCASSQGLAEQFFGPGTRLTVL.

There are many counts of this clonotype. The chain links TRBV7-2 to TRBJ2-6; the D is unclear. This CDR3 is built from 14 residues. Between the trimmed V and J ends, which lost 1 base and 1 base, there was a span of 2 bases. CDR1 and CDR2 (germline): SGHTA, FQGNSA. The DNA of the CDR3 is TGTGCCAGCAGCTTAGTGTCTGGGGCCAACGTCCTGACTTTC. Its translation: CASSLVSGANVLTF.

V usage is TRBV27 and J usage is TRBJ1-2; D is unclear. The CDR3 is 10 residues long. The V and J ends lost 3 bases and 8 bases respectively, with 4 bases between them. CDR1 and CDR2 from the germline V gene are MNHEY and SMNVEV (reference sequence). CDR3 protein: CASSFGGYTF. Written as DNA, the CDR3 is TGTGCCAGCAGTTTCGGCGGCTACACCTTC.

This clonotype was recorded at least ten times. V usage is TRBV2 and J usage is TRBJ2-7, with D maybe TRBD2 (7 bases). The CDR3 sequence is 13 residues long. Trimming stripped 8 bases from V and 5 bases from J, with 16 bases between. CDR1 and CDR2 from the germline V gene are SNHLY and FYNNEI. CDR3: CASQIRGGDEQYF. DNA of the CDR3: TGTGCCAGCCAAATCCGAGGGGGGGACGAGCAGTACTTC.

The chain links TRBV7-2 to TRBJ2-3, with D perhaps matching TRBD2 (6 bases). The germline V and J ends were trimmed by 4 bases and 6 bases, with 14 bases remaining between them. The CDR3 length is 14 residues. The germline V gene encodes CDR1 SGHTA and CDR2 FQGNSA. The CDR3 loop reads CASSSTGVRDTQYF. CDR3 coding DNA: TGTGCCAGCAGCTCAACGGGAGTTCGGGATACGCAGTATTTT.

This clonotype appeared many times. The V and J genes are TRBV4-2 and TRBJ1-2; no reliable D call. Trimming shortened V by 1 base and J by 10 bases, and 13 bases separated the two germline ends. In germline, CDR1 is LGHNA, CDR2 YNFKEQ. The CDR3 spans 13 residues. CDR3 nucleotides: TGTGCCAGCAGCCAAGGACCGGGGTTCGTCTACACCTTC. It encodes CASSQGPGFVYTF.

This clonotype was counted at least ten times. V usage is TRBV20-1 and J usage is TRBJ2-5; D not certain. This CDR3 contains 14 residues. Germline assignment: CDR1 DFQATT and CDR2 SNEGSKA (reference sequence). Trimming took off 0 bases at V and 7 bases at J, with 15 bases between the two ends. The CDR3 loop is CSARDLRILGTQYF. As DNA, the CDR3 is TGCAGTGCTAGAGATCTGAGGATTCTGGGGACCCAGTACTTC.

This clonotype has just a few counts. The V gene is TRBV27, the J gene TRBJ2-3; 8 bases are a match to TRBD2. The germline gives CDR1 MNHEY, CDR2 SMNVEV (reference sequence). Unmatched junction bases numbered 9, after V lost 3 bases and J lost 7 bases. The CDR3 is 15 amino acids. The CDR3 DNA sequence: TGTGCCAGCAGTTTTAGCGCGGGGGGATTATATACGCAGTATTTT. Its translation is CASSFSAGGLYTQYF.

This clonotype was observed at least ten times. The chain carries TRBV12-3 or TRBV12-4 and TRBJ1-1; unclear D gene. The germline V and J ends were trimmed by 2 bases and 7 bases, with 11 bases remaining between them. There are 13 residues in the CDR3. The CDR3 protein is CASSLQGPVEAFF. For the CDR3, the DNA is TGTGCCAGCAGTTTACAAGGCCCAGTTGAAGCTTTCTTT.